This record covers a single T cell receptor (beta chain). Its target is not known. One entry per CDR3 protein results from TCRdb running MiXCR on the RACE reads. Altogether 85,000 to 120,000 distinct CDR3 sequences are present, around 12% being singletons, with the ten largest covering roughly 1.6%. The data derive from a study of human T cells and chemical hapten exposure. Study observations and caveats: Expanded TCRs produced significantly more large CDR3 similarity clusters than controls did.

Time point given: pre-sensitization, week 0. Treatment of the sample: therapeutic diphenylcyclopropenone sensitization with weekly scalp DPC. The TCR comes from a woman aged 45-65 years with alopecia areata. Some clones in this sample may be carry-over from other donors' samples. Sequenced here: whole blood, sampled in connection with sensitization to the hapten diphenylcyclopropenone (DPC).

In nucleotides, the CDR3 is TGCATTCCGCGGCTAGCGGGCACAGATACGCAGTATTTT. Its translation is CIPRLAGTDTQYF. The J gene is TRBJ2-3, the V gene TRBV29-1; 7 nucleotides align to TRBD2. Germline V gene data show CDR1 as SQVTM and CDR2 as ANQGSEA. This CDR3 is 13 amino acids long.